This T cell receptor (beta chain) originates from a study of shared clonotypes between healthy human individuals. The study's findings and limits: Among non-shared clonotypes, generation probabilities were lower than among those shared by all four donors. Generally, naive subsets came out with larger estimated richness than memory subsets. Blood was the sole source, and tissue repertoires probably differ.

The naive CD8 fraction comprised CD45RO-negative cells positively selected for CCR7 and excluded terminally differentiated effector memory CD45RA+ cells. CDR1 is SGHDT and CDR2 is YYEEEE in the germline V gene. This CDR3 has 12 amino acids. V was shortened by 3 bases and J by 6 bases, with 6 bases between the two germline ends. A word on this clone: Its antigen is undetermined.

Every immunoSEQ plate was one replicate of a subset's evenly spread DNA. TCRdb's copy holds only in-frame clones and misses some; the assay was immunoSEQ multiplex PCR. The table lists 550,000 to 750,000 clones, roughly 95% of them singletons. The chain has TRBV5-6 and TRBJ2-2; D might be TRBD1 (6 bases). Sample: naive CD8+ T cells sorted from blood. This TCR was recovered from a woman aged 25 to 39 in good health. DNA for the CDR3: TGTGCCAGCAGCTGGGGGCCCGGGGAGCTGTTTTTT. The encoded protein is CASSWGPGELFF.